The next 5 T cell receptor beta chains were all read from a single sample in a study of cytomegalovirus exposure and HLA in healthy donors (dated by TCRdb to about 2017). The library came from the immunoSEQ multiplex PCR assay. A mixture of 60 forward primers for TCR Vbeta segments and 13 reverse primers for TCR Jbeta segments was used in the multiplex PCR. TCRdb mirrors the immuneACCESS table, restricted to in-frame sequences. Some clones are absent from its copies; in checked studies, under half trace to an unresolved V gene, and the reason for the others is unknown. The sample yields around 100,000 clones; about 80% were counted once. Clones ranked in the top ten supply 4.1% of the sample. The sample comprised PBMCs. The receptors shown here come from a man aged 35 to 55 in good health and CMV-seronegative.

The rearrangement joins TRBV4-2 to TRBJ1-1; 10 bases map to TRBD1. Trimming removed 2 bases from V and 5 bases from J; junction bases left unmatched: 5. CDR1 and CDR2 from the germline V gene are LGHNA and YNFKEQ. The CDR3 has 15 residues. CDR3 region: CASSQRQGAWTEAFF. DNA of the CDR3: TGTGCCAGCAGCCAACGACAGGGGGCGTGGACTGAAGCTTTCTTT.

The sample holds one count of this clone. Other DNA sequences within the sample encode an identical CDR3. The genes are TRBV2 and TRBJ1-5; D is possibly TRBD1 (5 bases). The CDR3 extends over 14 amino acids. From germline, CDR1 is SNHLY and CDR2 FYNNEI. The germline V and J ends were trimmed by 5 bases and 0 bases, with 8 bases remaining between them. The CDR3 DNA follows: TGTGCCAGCAGTAGACAGAATAGCAATCAGCCCCAGCATTTT. This sequence encodes CASSRQNSNQPQHF.

This clone was found a few times. This chain connects TRBV6-5 to TRBJ1-1, with D possibly being TRBD1 (6 bases). V was cut by 6 bases and J by 0 bases, with 11 bases left in between. Germline values: CDR1 MNHEY, CDR2 SVGAGI. The CDR3 runs to 14 residues. CDR3 in DNA: TGTGCCAGCAGATCGACAGGCCTGAACACTGAAGCTTTCTTT. Protein: CASRSTGLNTEAFF.

Concerning this clone itself: Relative to the germline gene, one junction end is altered; a read error may explain this. The sample carries other DNA sequences with the same CDR3. This rearrangement joins TRBV6-1 to TRBJ1-5, with 8 bases fitting TRBD1. This CDR3 region has 15 residues. Germline V gene lookup returns CDR1 MNHNS and CDR2 SASEGT. The CDR3 DNA reads as TGTGCCAGCGCCGGGACAGGTTATAGCAATCAGCCTCAGCATTTT. It codes for CASAGTGYSNQPQHF.

The V gene is TRBV6-1, the J gene TRBJ1-2, with TRBD1 matching 7 bases. The CDR3 consists of 15 residues. J lost 8 bases, V lost 0 bases, and 9 bases had no gene match. From germline, CDR1 is MNHNS and CDR2 SASEGT. The CDR3 bases are TGTGCCAGCAGTGAAGCAAGACAGGGAGTAGGGGGCTACACCTTC. Residues: CASSEARQGVGGYTF.